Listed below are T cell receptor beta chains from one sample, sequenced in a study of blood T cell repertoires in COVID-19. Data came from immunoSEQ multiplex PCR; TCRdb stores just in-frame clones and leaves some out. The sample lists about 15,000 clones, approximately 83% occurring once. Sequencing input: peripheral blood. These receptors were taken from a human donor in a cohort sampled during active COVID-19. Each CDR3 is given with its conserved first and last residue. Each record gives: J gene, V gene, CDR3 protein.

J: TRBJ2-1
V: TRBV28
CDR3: CASKVAGAANEQFF

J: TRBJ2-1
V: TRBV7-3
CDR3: CASSKGAGGLYNEQFF

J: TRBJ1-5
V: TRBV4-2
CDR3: CASSQEHRGGYQPQHF

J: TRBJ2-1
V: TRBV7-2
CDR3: CASSLDSGQTYNEQFF

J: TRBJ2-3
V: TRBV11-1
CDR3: CASSPLGTSTQYF

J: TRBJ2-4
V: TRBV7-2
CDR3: CASSLRYYGLGDKNIQYF

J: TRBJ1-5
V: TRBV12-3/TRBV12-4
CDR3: CASSQGRQPQHF

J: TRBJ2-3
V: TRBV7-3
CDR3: CASSLGGDVDTQYF

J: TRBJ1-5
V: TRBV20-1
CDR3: CSAGWGGPQHF

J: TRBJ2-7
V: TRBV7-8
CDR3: CASSPGATRHEQYF

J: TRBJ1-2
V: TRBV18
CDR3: CASSPRDTGYTF

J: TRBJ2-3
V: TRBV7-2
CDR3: CASSPIQGADTQYF

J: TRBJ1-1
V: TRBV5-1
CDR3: CASSLDRANTEAFF

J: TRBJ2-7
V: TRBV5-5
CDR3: CASSSRGEQYF

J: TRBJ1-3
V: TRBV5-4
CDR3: CASSAGRDRAGNTIYF

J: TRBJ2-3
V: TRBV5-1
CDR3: CASSFVAGITDTQYF

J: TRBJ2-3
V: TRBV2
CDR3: CATHQRRVDTQYF

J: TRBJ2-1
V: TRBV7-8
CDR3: CASSWRPAGGPPSYNEQFF

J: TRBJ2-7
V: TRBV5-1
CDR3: CASSLAGQPYEQYF

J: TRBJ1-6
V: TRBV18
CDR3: CASSSARDSPLHF

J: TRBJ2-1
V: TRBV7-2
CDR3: CASSPRIAYNEQFF

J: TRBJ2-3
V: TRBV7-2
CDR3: CASSLMDRDEYF

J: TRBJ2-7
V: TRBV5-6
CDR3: CASSFRTAAYEQYF

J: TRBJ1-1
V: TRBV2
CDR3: CASSELGQKNTEAFF

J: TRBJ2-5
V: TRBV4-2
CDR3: CASSQGGGSRIQETQYF

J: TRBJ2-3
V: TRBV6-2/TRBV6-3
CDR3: CASSFFRTGATDTQYF

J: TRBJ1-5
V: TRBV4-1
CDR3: CASSQGSVAGPQHF

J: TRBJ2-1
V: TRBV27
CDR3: CASSLSMGGNEQFF

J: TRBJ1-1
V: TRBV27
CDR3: CASSPGLLNLNTEAFF

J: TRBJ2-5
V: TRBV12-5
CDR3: CASGLTDSWGETQYF

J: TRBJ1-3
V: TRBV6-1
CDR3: CASSDGITGNTIYF

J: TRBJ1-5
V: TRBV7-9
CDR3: CASSPRTGDQPQHF

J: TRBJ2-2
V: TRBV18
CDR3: CASSTPGTGGTGELFF

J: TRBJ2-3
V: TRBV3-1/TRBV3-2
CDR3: CASSPRPPTSGHSTDTQYF

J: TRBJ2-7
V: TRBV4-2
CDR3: CASSQDRGGGEQYF

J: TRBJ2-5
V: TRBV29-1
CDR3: CSVDGDRGVMAQYF

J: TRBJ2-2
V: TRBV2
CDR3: CASSPGQGFTGELFF

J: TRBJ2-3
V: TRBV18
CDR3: CASSPPSVGTSQYF

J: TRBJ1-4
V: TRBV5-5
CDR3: CASSLGSVMKKLFF

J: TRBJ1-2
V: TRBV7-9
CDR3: CASSSGQLNGYTF

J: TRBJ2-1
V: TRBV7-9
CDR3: CASSPGLAGLLSYNEQFF

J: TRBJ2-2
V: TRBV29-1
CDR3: CSVARGASNTGELFF

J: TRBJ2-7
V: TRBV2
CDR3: CASSEARGGHGYEQYF

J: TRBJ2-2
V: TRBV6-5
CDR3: CASSRQGLTGELFF